The sequence of this T cell receptor (beta chain) was determined in a study of blood T cell repertoires in COVID-19. Study in general: The samples span acute and convalescent COVID-19 from the United States, Italy and Spain. PBMCs, B-cell-depleted T cells, or T cells provided the cDNA or gDNA that made up the material.

The authors' processing: How many nucleated cells were present was estimated from reference gene primer amplification. Generated by immunoSEQ multiplex PCR, the TCRdb table keeps only in-frame clones and is missing some. Clonal size and the V and J genes are those of that table, whereas D and trimming came from the DNA. The sample lists roughly 410,000 clones; about 88% were seen once. With V trimmed by 1 base and J by 1 base, 16 bases remained unmatched. Per the germline V gene, CDR1 is SGHRS and CDR2 is YFSETQ. CDR3 length equals 20 residues. Seattle participants joined during active infection and were tracked over time.

Sequencing was carried out using peripheral blood. This TCR derives from a woman aged 40 to 50 with COVID-19, enrolled during active disease. The chain links TRBV5-1 to TRBJ1-4, with TRBD1 identical over 7 bases. The CDR3 nucleotides are TGCGCCAGCAGCTTGAGGGAGAATGGAGGGGGCGCGGTAACTAATGAAAAACTGTTTTTT. Translation: CASSLRENGGGAVTNEKLFF.